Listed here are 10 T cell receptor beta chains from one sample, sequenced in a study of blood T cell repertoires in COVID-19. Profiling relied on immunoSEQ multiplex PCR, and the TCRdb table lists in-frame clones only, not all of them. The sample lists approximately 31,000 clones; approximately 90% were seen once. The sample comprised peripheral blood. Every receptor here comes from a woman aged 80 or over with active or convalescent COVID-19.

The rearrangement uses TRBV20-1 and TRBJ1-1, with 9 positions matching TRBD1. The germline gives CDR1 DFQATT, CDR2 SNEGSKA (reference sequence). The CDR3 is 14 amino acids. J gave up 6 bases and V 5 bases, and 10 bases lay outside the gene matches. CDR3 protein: CSAGGGQGFPEAFF. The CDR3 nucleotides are TGCAGTGCTGGTGGGGGACAGGGCTTCCCTGAAGCTTTCTTT.

DNA of the CDR3: TGTGCCAGCAGCTTGGCCGCGGGGGGCCGGCGTGAGACCCAGTACTTC. Translation: CASSLAAGGRRETQYF. The genes are TRBV11-1 and TRBJ2-5; the match to TRBD2 covers 8 bases. With V trimmed by 3 bases and J by 5 bases, 11 bases remained unmatched. Per germline, CDR1 SGHAT and CDR2 FQDESV (reference sequence). CDR3 size: 16 residues.

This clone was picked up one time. CDR3 DNA sequence: TGTGCCAGTAGTCTCAACCCAGGCTACGAGCAGTACTTC. As protein: CASSLNPGYEQYF. The chain has TRBV19 and TRBJ2-7; no definite D call. The CDR3 is 13 amino acids. CDR1 and CDR2 from the germline V gene are LNHDA and SQIVND (reference sequence). V was cut by 5 bases and J by 3 bases, with 11 bases left in between.

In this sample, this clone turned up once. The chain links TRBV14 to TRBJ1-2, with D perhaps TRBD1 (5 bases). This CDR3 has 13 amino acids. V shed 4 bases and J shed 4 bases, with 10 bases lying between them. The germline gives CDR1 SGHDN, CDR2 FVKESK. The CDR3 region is CASSLGTAYGYTF. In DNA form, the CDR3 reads TGTGCCAGCAGCCTAGGGACTGCCTATGGCTACACCTTC.

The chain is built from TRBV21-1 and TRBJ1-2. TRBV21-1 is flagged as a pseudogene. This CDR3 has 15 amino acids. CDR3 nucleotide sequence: TGTGCCAACCAAAGTAAGGGAAGGACTGACTATGGCTACACCTTC. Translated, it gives CANQSKGRTDYGYTF.

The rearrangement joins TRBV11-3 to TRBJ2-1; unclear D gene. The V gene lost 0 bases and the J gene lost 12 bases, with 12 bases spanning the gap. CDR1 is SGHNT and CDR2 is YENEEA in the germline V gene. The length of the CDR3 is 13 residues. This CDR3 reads CASSLDSSLTQFF. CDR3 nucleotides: TGTGCCAGCAGCTTAGATTCATCCCTAACGCAGTTCTTC.

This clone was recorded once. The CDR3 DNA reads as TGTGCCAGCAGCCGACAGGGATACGAGCAGTACTTC. Protein: CASSRQGYEQYF. The chain combines TRBV7-2 with TRBJ2-7, with 7 bases that match TRBD1. This CDR3 spans 12 amino acids. V trimming: 5 bases; J trimming: 4 bases; junction bases outside the gene matches: 2. CDR1 and CDR2 (germline): SGHTA, FQGNSA.

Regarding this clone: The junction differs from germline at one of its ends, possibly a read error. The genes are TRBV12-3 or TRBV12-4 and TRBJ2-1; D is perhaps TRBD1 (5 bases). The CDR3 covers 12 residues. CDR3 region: CENKGVYNEQFF. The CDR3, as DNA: TGCGAGAACAAAGGGGTTTACAATGAGCAGTTCTTC.

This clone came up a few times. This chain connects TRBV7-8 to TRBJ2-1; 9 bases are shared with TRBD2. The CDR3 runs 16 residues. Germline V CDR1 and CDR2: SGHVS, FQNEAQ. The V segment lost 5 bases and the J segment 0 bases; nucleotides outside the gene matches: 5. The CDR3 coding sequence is TGTGCCAGCAGCCCCGGACTAGCGAGCTCCTACAATGAGCAGTTCTTC. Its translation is CASSPGLASSYNEQFF.

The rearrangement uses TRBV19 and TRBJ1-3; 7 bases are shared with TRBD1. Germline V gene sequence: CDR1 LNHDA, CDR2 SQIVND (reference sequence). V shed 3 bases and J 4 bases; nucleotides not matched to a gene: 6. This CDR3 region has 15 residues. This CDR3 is CASSMGTDRGNTIYF. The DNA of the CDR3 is TGTGCCAGTAGTATGGGGACAGACCGAGGAAACACCATATATTTT.